Each of the 7 T cell receptor beta chains below was sequenced from the same sample in a study of control samples from healthy donors and cancer patients. Repertoires were generated with immunoSEQ multiplex PCR, while TCRdb's copy carries only in-frame clones and drops some. The table records fewer than 200,000 clones, 85% to 95% of them present only once. Sequencing used blood. The source of these receptors is a man younger than 30 in good health.

The chain combines TRBV25-1 with TRBJ1-1; no firm D call. The V end lost 4 bases, the J end lost 2 bases, and 8 bases lay between the germline ends. CDR3 length equals 13 residues. From germline, CDR1 is MGHDK and CDR2 SYGVNS. This chain's CDR3 is CASSGTFNTEAFF. The CDR3 DNA follows: TGTGCCAGCAGTGGGACTTTCAACACTGAAGCTTTCTTT.

As concerns this clone: The same CDR3 can be traced to other DNA sequences in this sample. This chain links TRBV28 with TRBJ1-3; D gene ambiguous. The germline V gene encodes CDR1 MDHEN and CDR2 SYDVKM. V lost 3 bases to trimming and J lost 4 bases, with 1 base between them. The CDR3 consists of 11 residues. CDR3 amino acids: CASSLGNTIYF. The CDR3 DNA is TGTGCCAGCAGTTTGGGAAACACCATATATTTT.

The V gene is TRBV5-1, the J gene TRBJ1-1; D possibly corresponds to TRBD1 (5 bases). In germline, CDR1 is SGHRS, CDR2 YFSETQ. The V and J ends lost 0 bases and 2 bases respectively, with 17 bases between them. The CDR3 consists of 17 residues. The DNA of the CDR3 is TGCGCCAGCAGCTTGGCCAGGTTGCAGGGAAGCAACACTGAAGCTTTCTTT. Encoded protein: CASSLARLQGSNTEAFF.

The chain links TRBV2 to TRBJ1-6, with 7 bases lining up with TRBD1. CDR1 is SNHLY and CDR2 is FYNNEI in the germline V gene. This CDR3 spans 15 amino acids. The trim removed 7 bases at V and 10 bases at J, leaving 13 bases unmatched. CDR3 amino acids: CASTQQGGSGSPLHF. CDR3 nucleotides: TGTGCCAGCACCCAGCAGGGGGGATCGGGATCACCCCTCCACTTT.

The rearrangement links TRBV5-5 to TRBJ1-4, with TRBD1 identical over 8 bases. CDR1 is SGHKS and CDR2 is YYEKEE in the germline V gene (reference sequence). This CDR3 spans 15 amino acids. Germline trimming cut 2 bases from V and 7 bases from J; bases unmatched to any gene: 7. CDR3 nucleotides: TGTGCCAGCAGCTTCTCAGGACAGGGTGGTGAAAAACTGTTTTTT. Encoded protein: CASSFSGQGGEKLFF.

The CDR3: CAISESGEAIYGYTF. In nucleotides, the CDR3 is TGTGCCATCAGTGAGTCAGGCGAGGCCATCTATGGCTACACCTTC. The rearrangement joins TRBV10-3 to TRBJ1-2; D unresolved. Germline CDR1 ENHRY, CDR2 SYGVKD. V lost 0 bases and J 4 bases, leaving 12 bases between the germline ends. The CDR3 is 15 amino acids.

This sequence joins TRBV7-8 and TRBJ2-7; the D call may be TRBD1 or TRBD2 (5 bases each). V was shortened by 4 bases and J by 3 bases, with 25 bases between the two germline ends. The CDR3 runs 18 residues. The germline CDR1 and CDR2 sequences are SGHVS and FQNEAQ. CDR3 region: CASSWRPLLRDRYYEQYF. CDR3 DNA: TGTGCCAGCAGCTGGAGACCGCTACTTAGGGACCGATACTACGAGCAGTACTTC.